Presented here are 10 T cell receptor beta chains from one specimen sequenced in a study of OX40 agonist ivuxolimab in advanced cancers. Data came from immunoSEQ multiplex PCR; TCRdb stores just in-frame clones and leaves some out. The data contain 50,000 to 65,000 clones, roughly 90% of them seen just once; the ten biggest clones take up 0.65% to 0.7%. The sample was CD4+ or CD8+ T cells sorted from blood, taken in a trial of the OX40 agonist ivuxolimab. All receptors come from an adult with an advanced solid tumor such as melanoma, head and neck, liver or kidney cancer.

This clone has a handful of counts. The junction departs from germline at one end; a sequencing error may be responsible. The chain links TRBV5-1 to TRBJ2-1; D gene unclear. There are 13 residues in the CDR3. Germline values: CDR1 SGHRS, CDR2 YFSETQ. The DNA for the CDR3 is TGCGCCAGCAGCTTGGGCTCCCACAATGAGCAGTTCTTC. Encoded protein: CASSLGSHNEQFF.

This clone is a singleton in its sample. The CDR3 is CAWALGGGSDTQYF. DNA for the CDR3: TGTGCCTGGGCACTGGGGGGCGGATCAGATACGCAGTATTTT. The chain has TRBV30 and TRBJ2-3; D possibly matches TRBD1 or TRBD2 (6 bases each). V was trimmed by 5 bases and J by 4 bases, leaving 16 bases between them. This CDR3 is built from 14 residues. CDR1 is GTSNPN and CDR2 is SVGIG in the germline V gene (reference sequence).

The chain recombines TRBV30 with TRBJ2-6; D not resolved. Germline CDR1 reads GTSNPN; CDR2 reads SVGIG (reference sequence). V lost 2 bases, J lost 3 bases, and 2 bases lay in between. This CDR3 comprises 12 residues. CDR3 protein: CAWSHGANVLTF. The CDR3 region has the DNA TGTGCCTGGAGTCATGGGGCCAACGTCCTGACTTTC.

The chain links TRBV4-1 to TRBJ2-5, with TRBD1 matching over 12 bases. Germline CDR1 reads MGHRA; CDR2 reads YSYEKL. V dropped 0 bases and J dropped 3; count of bases not matched to a gene: 8. The length of the CDR3 is 18 residues. Here the CDR3 reads CASSQDPGDRGLEETQYF. The DNA of the CDR3 is TGCGCCAGCAGCCAAGATCCGGGGGACAGGGGGCTTGAAGAGACCCAGTACTTC.

This chain connects TRBV6-1 to TRBJ2-2; D not certain. Deletions cut 4 bases from V and 1 base from J, with 13 bases between. In germline, CDR1 is MNHNS, CDR2 SASEGT. The CDR3 covers 16 residues. CDR3 sequence (DNA): TGTGCCAGCAGTGGGACCCGGACGGTGAACACCGGGGAGCTGTTTTTT. Residues: CASSGTRTVNTGELFF.

This chain uses TRBV2 with TRBJ2-2; D remains unclear. Germline CDR1 is SNHLY and CDR2 is FYNNEI. This CDR3 has 15 amino acids. V was pared by 2 bases and J by 1 base, with 8 bases between. CDR3 residues: CASSERRLNTGELFF. DNA of the CDR3: TGTGCCAGCAGTGAACGCAGGTTGAACACCGGGGAGCTGTTTTTT.

The rearrangement joins TRBV5-4 to TRBJ2-6, with D tentatively TRBD2 (6 bases). The V gene lost 3 bases and the J gene lost 4 bases, with 11 bases spanning the gap. CDR1 and CDR2 from the germline V gene are SGHNT and YYREEE (reference sequence). CDR3 length: 15 amino acids. For the CDR3, the DNA is TGTGCCAGCAGCTCCGGGGGACCGGGGGCCAACGTCCTGACTTTC. This translates into CASSSGGPGANVLTF. The full variable domain, rest sourced from reference TRBV5-4 and TRBJ2-6, is ETGVTQSPTHLIKTRGQQVTLRCSSQSGHNTVSWYQQALGQGPQFIFQYYREEENGRGNFPPRFSGLQFPNYSSELNVNALELDDSALYLCASSSGGPGANVLTFGAGSRLTVL.

The rearrangement links TRBV2 to TRBJ1-2, with TRBD1 as a possible D gene (6 bases). CDR3 length: 12 amino acids. The germline V gene encodes CDR1 SNHLY and CDR2 FYNNEI. V was cut by 6 bases and J by 4 bases, with 9 bases left in between. The CDR3 nucleotides read TGTGCCAGCAGGGACAGCATCTATGGCTACACCTTC. Amino acid sequence: CASRDSIYGYTF.

This rearrangement joins TRBV5-1 to TRBJ2-6, with D unresolved. Germline CDR1 SGHRS, CDR2 YFSETQ. V lost 6 bases and J 0 bases, leaving 13 bases between the germline ends. This CDR3 spans 16 amino acids. In DNA form, the CDR3 reads TGCGCCAGCACCCGAACAGCAAGCTCTGGGGCCAACGTCCTGACTTTC. Translating it yields CASTRTASSGANVLTF.

The V call is TRBV7-9, the J call TRBJ2-1; 11 nucleotides agree with TRBD2. Germline CDR1 reads SEHNR; CDR2 reads FQNEAQ (reference sequence). The CDR3 has 18 residues. V gave up 3 bases and J gave up 8 bases; unmatched junction bases: 15. In nucleotides, the CDR3 is TGTGCCAGCAGCTTCCCCATCCGACTAGCGGGGAGGCGGGATGAGCAGTTCTTC. Its protein is CASSFPIRLAGRRDEQFF.